These T cell receptor beta chains were read from a single sample in a study of T cells in Graves' hyperthyroidism and ophthalmopathy. From the multiplex PCR reads, TCRdb called clonotypes with MiXCR, one entry per CDR3 protein. This sample yields hundreds of thousands of distinct CDR3 sequences, of which more than 11% are seen a single time; more than 4.5% belongs to the top ten. The sequencing sample was made of blood. These receptors all stem from a woman in her 30s with Graves' hyperthyroidism that later progressed to Graves' ophthalmopathy. CDR3s include the opening cysteine and the closing phenylalanine or tryptophan. A D gene is named only where the DNA matches it firmly. Only some rows state a clone size, as once, few, many or a class for expanded clones.

cdr3_aa: CASSFSESPLHF
cdr3_nt: TGTGCCAGCAGCTTTTCTGAATCACCCCTCCACTTT
v_call: TRBV7-9
j_call: TRBJ1-6
clone_size: many
d_call: NA
cdr3_length: 12

cdr3_aa: CASTESGAGGYTF
cdr3_nt: TGTGCCAGCACTGAATCGGGGGCAGGAGGCTACACCTTC
v_call: TRBV2
j_call: TRBJ1-2
clone_size: many
d_call: NA
cdr3_length: 13

cdr3_aa: CASSPPAGGYEQYF
cdr3_nt: TGTGCCAGCAGCCCCCCCGCGGGAGGCTACGAGCAGTACTTC
v_call: TRBV5-6
j_call: TRBJ2-7
clone_size: many
d_call: TRBD2
cdr3_length: 14

cdr3_aa: CASGLFTGTEYQETQYF
cdr3_nt: TGTGCTAGTGGTTTGTTCACCGGGACAGAGTACCAAGAGACCCAGTACTTC
v_call: TRBV12-5
j_call: TRBJ2-5
clone_size: NA
d_call: TRBD1
cdr3_length: 17

cdr3_aa: CSARDGSTVNTEAFF
cdr3_nt: TGCAGTGCTAGAGATGGTTCAACAGTTAACACTGAAGCTTTCTTT
v_call: TRBV20-1
j_call: TRBJ1-1
clone_size: many
d_call: NA
cdr3_length: 15

cdr3_aa: CASSWIGQGGDEQFF
cdr3_nt: TGCGCCAGCAGCTGGATAGGACAGGGTGGCGATGAGCAGTTCTTC
v_call: TRBV5-1
j_call: TRBJ2-1
clone_size: many
d_call: TRBD1
cdr3_length: 15

cdr3_aa: CASSLGMDRGENTIYF
cdr3_nt: TGTGCCAGCAGCTTGGGCATGGACAGGGGGGAAAACACCATATATTTT
v_call: TRBV7-9
j_call: TRBJ1-3
clone_size: NA
d_call: TRBD1
cdr3_length: 16

cdr3_aa: CASKPGEDTGELFF
cdr3_nt: TGCGCCAGCAAACCGGGAGAAGACACCGGGGAGCTGTTTTTT
v_call: TRBV5-1
j_call: TRBJ2-2
clone_size: NA
d_call: NA
cdr3_length: 14

cdr3_aa: CASSSSTGGGGYTF
cdr3_nt: TGTGCCAGCAGCTCCTCCACAGGGGGCGGGGGCTACACCTTC
v_call: TRBV7-9
j_call: TRBJ1-2
clone_size: few
d_call: TRBD1
cdr3_length: 14

cdr3_aa: CASTSLAGGLDNEQFF
cdr3_nt: TGTGCCAGCACATCACTAGCGGGAGGACTGGACAATGAGCAGTTCTTC
v_call: TRBV27
j_call: TRBJ2-1
clone_size: many
d_call: TRBD2
cdr3_length: 16

cdr3_aa: CASSYFNYGYTF
cdr3_nt: TGTGCCAGCAGTTATTTCAACTATGGCTACACCTTC
v_call: TRBV11-2
j_call: TRBJ1-2
clone_size: few
d_call: NA
cdr3_length: 12

cdr3_aa: CASRRGQGAETQYF
cdr3_nt: TGTGCCAGTAGGCGGGGACAGGGGGCAGAGACCCAGTACTTC
v_call: TRBV19
j_call: TRBJ2-5
clone_size: NA
d_call: TRBD1
cdr3_length: 14

cdr3_aa: CAWKSLGGVEQYF
cdr3_nt: TGTGCCTGGAAAAGTCTAGGAGGCGTCGAGCAGTACTTC
v_call: TRBV30
j_call: TRBJ2-7
clone_size: few
d_call: NA
cdr3_length: 13

cdr3_aa: CASRGTSSYNEQFF
cdr3_nt: TGTGCCAGCAGGGGGACTAGCTCCTACAATGAGCAGTTCTTC
v_call: TRBV2
j_call: TRBJ2-1
clone_size: few
d_call: TRBD2
cdr3_length: 14

cdr3_aa: CASSFGLAGGNIQYF
cdr3_nt: TGTGCCAGCAGCTTTGGACTAGCGGGAGGAAACATTCAGTACTTC
v_call: TRBV3-1
j_call: TRBJ2-4
clone_size: many
d_call: TRBD2
cdr3_length: 15

cdr3_aa: CAISTSYEQYF
cdr3_nt: TGTGCCATCAGTACCAGCTACGAGCAGTACTTC
v_call: TRBV10-3
j_call: TRBJ2-7
clone_size: many
d_call: NA
cdr3_length: 11

cdr3_aa: CASSLEAPYNEQFF
cdr3_nt: TGCGCCAGCAGCTTGGAGGCTCCTTACAATGAGCAGTTCTTC
v_call: TRBV5-1
j_call: TRBJ2-1
clone_size: many
d_call: NA
cdr3_length: 14

cdr3_aa: CASSYSSHFGYEQYF
cdr3_nt: TGTGCCAGCAGTTACTCTTCACACTTTGGGTACGAGCAGTACTTC
v_call: TRBV6-5
j_call: TRBJ2-7
clone_size: many
d_call: NA
cdr3_length: 15

cdr3_aa: CASRGTSVAGYTF
cdr3_nt: TGTGCCAGCAGGGGGACATCGGTCGCTGGCTACACCTTC
v_call: TRBV6-2/TRBV6-3
j_call: TRBJ1-2
clone_size: many
d_call: NA
cdr3_length: 13

cdr3_aa: CASSNVATAGGYTF
cdr3_nt: TGTGCCAGTAGTAACGTGGCGACAGCAGGGGGCTACACCTTC
v_call: TRBV19
j_call: TRBJ1-2
clone_size: many
d_call: NA
cdr3_length: 14

cdr3_aa: CASGGPKNYGYTF
cdr3_nt: TGTGCCAGCGGGGGACCTAAAAACTATGGCTACACCTTC
v_call: TRBV12-3/TRBV12-4
j_call: TRBJ1-2
clone_size: many
d_call: NA
cdr3_length: 13

cdr3_aa: CASSGAERREGPGHEQYF
cdr3_nt: TGTGCCAGCAGTGGGGCAGAGCGGCGGGAGGGCCCCGGCCACGAGCAGTACTTC
v_call: TRBV25-1
j_call: TRBJ2-7
clone_size: NA
d_call: TRBD2
cdr3_length: 18

cdr3_aa: CAGSPKTGDGYTF
cdr3_nt: TGTGCCGGCTCACCCAAGACAGGGGACGGCTACACCTTC
v_call: TRBV18
j_call: TRBJ1-2
clone_size: NA
d_call: TRBD1
cdr3_length: 13

cdr3_aa: CASSQAGPSSYNEQFF
cdr3_nt: TGTGCCAGCAGCCAAGCGGGACCCAGCTCCTACAATGAGCAGTTCTTC
v_call: TRBV3-1
j_call: TRBJ2-1
clone_size: many
d_call: NA
cdr3_length: 16

cdr3_aa: CAWREWDGLSRAFF
cdr3_nt: TGTGCCTGGAGGGAATGGGACGGACTCTCGAGAGCTTTCTTT
v_call: TRBV30
j_call: TRBJ1-1
clone_size: many
d_call: NA
cdr3_length: 14

cdr3_aa: CASSSLLGAEKLFF
cdr3_nt: TGTGCCAGCAGTTCCCTCCTGGGGGCTGAAAAACTGTTTTTT
v_call: TRBV12-3/TRBV12-4
j_call: TRBJ1-4
clone_size: many
d_call: NA
cdr3_length: 14

cdr3_aa: CASSFPSGGADTQYF
cdr3_nt: TGTGCCAGCAGTTTTCCCTCTGGGGGTGCAGATACGCAGTATTTT
v_call: TRBV12-3/TRBV12-4
j_call: TRBJ2-3
clone_size: many
d_call: NA
cdr3_length: 15

cdr3_aa: CASSLRQVQETQYF
cdr3_nt: TGTGCCAGCAGCTTGAGACAGGTCCAAGAGACCCAGTACTTC
v_call: TRBV7-9
j_call: TRBJ2-5
clone_size: many
d_call: NA
cdr3_length: 14

cdr3_aa: CASSFPTFRDIQNLFYNEQFF
cdr3_nt: TGTGCCAGCAGCTTCCCTACTTTCCGGGACATTCAGAACCTCTTCTACAATGAGCAGTTCTTC
v_call: TRBV11-3
j_call: TRBJ2-1
clone_size: many
d_call: NA
cdr3_length: 21

cdr3_aa: CASSLGGGSYNEQFF
cdr3_nt: TGCGCCAGCAGCTTGGGCGGGGGTTCCTACAATGAGCAGTTCTTC
v_call: TRBV5-1
j_call: TRBJ2-1
clone_size: many
d_call: TRBD2
cdr3_length: 15

cdr3_aa: CASSERLADGVYEQYF
cdr3_nt: TGCGCCAGCAGTGAGAGGCTAGCGGATGGAGTCTACGAGCAGTACTTC
v_call: TRBV10-1
j_call: TRBJ2-7
clone_size: many
d_call: TRBD2
cdr3_length: 16

cdr3_aa: CASSLGRYDIYTF
cdr3_nt: TGTGCCAGCAGTTTAGGGCGGTACGACATCTACACCTTC
v_call: TRBV27
j_call: TRBJ1-2
clone_size: many
d_call: NA
cdr3_length: 13

cdr3_aa: CASSLASEWTDTQYF
cdr3_nt: TGTGCCAGCAGTTTAGCTAGCGAGTGGACAGATACGCAGTATTTT
v_call: TRBV28
j_call: TRBJ2-3
clone_size: many
d_call: NA
cdr3_length: 15

cdr3_aa: CASSPIPGTSDLWEQYF
cdr3_nt: TGTGCCAGCAGCCCCATCCCCGGGACTAGCGACCTCTGGGAGCAGTACTTC
v_call: TRBV13
j_call: TRBJ2-7
clone_size: many
d_call: TRBD2
cdr3_length: 17

cdr3_aa: CASSGPGSSNQPQHF
cdr3_nt: TGTGCCAGCAGTGGACCAGGGTCTAGCAATCAGCCCCAGCATTTT
v_call: TRBV6-1
j_call: TRBJ1-5
clone_size: many
d_call: NA
cdr3_length: 15

cdr3_aa: CASSPKGARDFYGYTF
cdr3_nt: TGTGCCAGCAGCCCCAAAGGCGCCAGGGACTTCTATGGCTACACCTTC
v_call: TRBV3-1
j_call: TRBJ1-2
clone_size: many
d_call: NA
cdr3_length: 16

cdr3_aa: CSEIRGGGYTF
cdr3_nt: TGCAGCGAGATCAGAGGAGGGGGCTACACCTTC
v_call: TRBV29-1
j_call: TRBJ1-2
clone_size: many
d_call: NA
cdr3_length: 11

cdr3_aa: CASSHETQPQHF
cdr3_nt: TGTGCCAGCAGCCACGAGACTCAGCCCCAGCATTTT
v_call: TRBV7-9
j_call: TRBJ1-5
clone_size: NA
d_call: NA
cdr3_length: 12

cdr3_aa: CASSQLEGAYEQYF
cdr3_nt: TGTGCCAGCAGCCAACTAGAAGGTGCCTACGAGCAGTACTTC
v_call: TRBV4-2
j_call: TRBJ2-7
clone_size: NA
d_call: NA
cdr3_length: 14

cdr3_aa: CASSSAFKTGNNTGELFF
cdr3_nt: TGTGCCAGCAGTTCCGCCTTTAAGACAGGGAATAACACCGGGGAGCTGTTTTTT
v_call: TRBV27
j_call: TRBJ2-2
clone_size: many
d_call: TRBD1
cdr3_length: 18

cdr3_aa: CASSSFGSPNGDTEAFF
cdr3_nt: TGTGCCAGCAGTTCGTTTGGGTCTCCCAATGGGGACACTGAAGCTTTCTTT
v_call: TRBV11-2
j_call: TRBJ1-1
clone_size: NA
d_call: NA
cdr3_length: 17

cdr3_aa: CASSPPNNYGYTF
cdr3_nt: TGTGCCAGCTCACCACCGAATAACTATGGCTACACCTTC
v_call: TRBV18
j_call: TRBJ1-2
clone_size: NA
d_call: NA
cdr3_length: 13

cdr3_aa: CASSAPLDRNKEETQYF
cdr3_nt: TGTGCCAGCAGCGCCCCTTTGGACAGAAATAAAGAAGAGACCCAGTACTTC
v_call: TRBV9
j_call: TRBJ2-5
clone_size: many
d_call: NA
cdr3_length: 17

cdr3_aa: CATRGTSGSDTGELFF
cdr3_nt: TGTGCCACCCGAGGGACTAGCGGGTCAGACACCGGGGAGCTGTTTTTT
v_call: TRBV27
j_call: TRBJ2-2
clone_size: many
d_call: TRBD2
cdr3_length: 16

cdr3_aa: CASSHFSSSTIYF
cdr3_nt: TGTGCCAGCAGCCATTTCTCATCGAGCACCATATATTTT
v_call: TRBV14
j_call: TRBJ1-3
clone_size: few
d_call: NA
cdr3_length: 13

cdr3_aa: CASSQGRNNEQFF
cdr3_nt: TGTGCCAGCAGCCAAGGCAGAAACAATGAGCAGTTCTTC
v_call: TRBV4-2
j_call: TRBJ2-1
clone_size: NA
d_call: NA
cdr3_length: 13